This T cell receptor (beta chain) was captured in a study of T cells in Graves' hyperthyroidism and ophthalmopathy. Study results and caveats: The model's output predicted ophthalmopathy at a median of around 7 months prior to onset.

This clonotype was seen ten or more times. What it recognizes is unknown. TCR beta CDR3 sequences were amplified from RNA transcripts. In the first-round RT-PCR of the TCR CDR3, the HTBI primer set was used. TCRdb recomputed calls from the multiplex PCR reads with MiXCR, one row per CDR3 protein. Among hundreds of thousands of distinct CDR3 sequences, roughly 14% were seen once, and the ten largest hold about 13%. Germline CDR1 SGHVS, CDR2 FNYEAQ. The ends were cut back, 6 bases at V and 1 base at J, with 14 bases in the middle. The CDR3 extends over 15 amino acids. The sequenced material came from blood. The clonotype originates from a man aged 18-30 years with Graves' ophthalmopathy. The V gene is TRBV7-6, the J gene TRBJ2-3; a weak D match, TRBD2 (6 bases). The CDR3 region has the DNA TGTGCCAGCAGTCCCTCCGGGAGAGGCACAGATACGCAGTATTTT. Residues: CASSPSGRGTDTQYF.